The clone carrying this T cell receptor beta chain was detected ten times or more. An end of the junction differs from the germline gene, which may be a read error. The sample is drawn from a study of T cells after yellow fever vaccination. Each CDR3 protein is one row after TCRdb ran MiXCR on the 5' RACE reads. The sample has a few hundred thousand distinct CDR3 sequences, roughly 9% seen once; the top ten hold about 3.7%. This specimen was CD4+ T cells sorted from PBMCs, taken 5 days after the yellow fever booster vaccination. The sequence was collected from a man aged 18-30 years who received the YFV17D yellow fever vaccine.

CDR3: CASSPTRGQETQYF. The CDR3 DNA reads TGTGCTAGCAGCCCTACGAGGGGTCAAGAGACCCAGTACTTC. This rearrangement joins TRBV7-7 to TRBJ2-5; D possibly matches TRBD1 or TRBD2 (5 bases each). The CDR3 has 14 amino acids. The germline V gene has CDR1 SSHAT and CDR2 FNYEAQ (reference sequence).